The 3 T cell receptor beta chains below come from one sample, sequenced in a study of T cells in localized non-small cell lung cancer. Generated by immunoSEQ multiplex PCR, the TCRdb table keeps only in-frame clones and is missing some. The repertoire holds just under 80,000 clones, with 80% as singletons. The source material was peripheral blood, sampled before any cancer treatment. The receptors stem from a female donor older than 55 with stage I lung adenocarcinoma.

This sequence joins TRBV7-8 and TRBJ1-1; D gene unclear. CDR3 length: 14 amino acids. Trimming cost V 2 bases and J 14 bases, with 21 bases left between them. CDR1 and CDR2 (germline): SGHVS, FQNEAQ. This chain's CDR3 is CASSLPPWPDLIFF. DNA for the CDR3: TGTGCCAGCAGCTTACCCCCTTGGCCTGACCTAATCTTCTTT.

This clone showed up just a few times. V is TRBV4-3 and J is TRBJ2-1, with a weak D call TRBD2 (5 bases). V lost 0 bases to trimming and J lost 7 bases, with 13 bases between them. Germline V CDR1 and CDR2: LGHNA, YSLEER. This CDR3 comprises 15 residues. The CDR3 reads CASSQDLTSWNEQFF. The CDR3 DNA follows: TGCGCCAGCAGCCAAGATCTTACTAGTTGGAATGAGCAGTTCTTC.

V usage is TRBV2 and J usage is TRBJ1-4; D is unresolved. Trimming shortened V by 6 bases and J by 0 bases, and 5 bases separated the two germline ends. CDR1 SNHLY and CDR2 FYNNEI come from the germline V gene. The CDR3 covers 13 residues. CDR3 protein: CASRSATNEKLFF. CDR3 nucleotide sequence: TGTGCCAGCAGGAGTGCAACTAATGAAAAACTGTTTTTT. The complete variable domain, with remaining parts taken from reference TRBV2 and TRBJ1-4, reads EPEVTQTPSHQVTQMGQEVILRCVPISNHLYFYWYRQILGQKVEFLVSFYNNEISEKSEIFDDQFSVERPDGSNFTLKIRSTKLEDSAMYFCASRSATNEKLFFGSGTQLSVL.